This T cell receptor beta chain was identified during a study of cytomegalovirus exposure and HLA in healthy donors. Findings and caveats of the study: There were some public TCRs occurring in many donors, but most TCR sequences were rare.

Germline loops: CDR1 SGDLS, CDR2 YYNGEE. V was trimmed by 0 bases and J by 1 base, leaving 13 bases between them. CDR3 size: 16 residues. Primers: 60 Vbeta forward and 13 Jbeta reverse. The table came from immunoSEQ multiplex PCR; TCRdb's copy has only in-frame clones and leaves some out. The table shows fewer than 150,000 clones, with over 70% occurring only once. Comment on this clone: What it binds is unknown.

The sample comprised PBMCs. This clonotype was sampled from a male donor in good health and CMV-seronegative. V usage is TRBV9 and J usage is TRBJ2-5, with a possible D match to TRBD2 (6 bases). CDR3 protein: CASSVGNAGGQETQYF. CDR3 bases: TGTGCCAGCAGCGTAGGGAACGCCGGGGGCCAAGAGACCCAGTACTTC. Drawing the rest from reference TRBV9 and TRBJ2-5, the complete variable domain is DSGVTQTPKHLITATGQRVTLRCSPRSGDLSVYWYQQSLDQGLQFLIQYYNGEERAKGNILERFSAQQFPDLHSELNLSSLELGDSALYFCASSVGNAGGQETQYFGPGTRLLVL.